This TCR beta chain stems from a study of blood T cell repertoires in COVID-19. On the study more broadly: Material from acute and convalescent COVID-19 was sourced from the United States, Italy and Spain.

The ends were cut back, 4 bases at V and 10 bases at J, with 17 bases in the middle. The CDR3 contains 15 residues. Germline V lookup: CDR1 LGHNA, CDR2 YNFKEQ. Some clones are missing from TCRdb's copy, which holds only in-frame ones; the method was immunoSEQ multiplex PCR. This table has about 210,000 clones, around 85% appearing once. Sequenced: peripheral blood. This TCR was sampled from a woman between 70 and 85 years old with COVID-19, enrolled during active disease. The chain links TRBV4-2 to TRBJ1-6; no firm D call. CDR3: CASSPPGSEGSPLHF. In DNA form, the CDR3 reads TGTGCCAGCAGCCCCCCGGGATCCGAAGGGTCACCCCTCCACTTT.